One sample yielded the 16 T cell receptor beta chains listed below, sequenced in a study of T cell responses to AZD1222 COVID-19 vaccine listed by TCRdb under 2021. Libraries were made using the immunoSEQ multiplex PCR assay. TCRdb mirrors the immuneACCESS table, restricted to in-frame sequences. Some clones are absent from its copies; in checked studies, under half trace to an unresolved V gene, and the reason for the others is unknown. Across this sample there are some 150,000 clones, with approximately 88% seen only once. The leading ten clones occupy less than 2.5% of the sample. Interpreted using the paper, the time point label stands for: baseline before first vaccination. The source was peripheral blood, collected on day 0 of AZD1222 vaccination. The receptors were sampled from an adult in good health.

This clone has only a few counts. The J gene is TRBJ2-7, the V gene TRBV10-3; 13 bases align to TRBD2. Trimming removed 4 bases from V and 5 bases from J; junction bases left unmatched: 8. CDR3 length equals 16 residues. Germline V gene lookup returns CDR1 ENHRY and CDR2 SYGVKD. Here the CDR3 DNA reads TGTGCCATCAGTGCCCACACTAGCGGGAGGGCCCACGAGCAGTACTTC. This encodes CAISAHTSGRAHEQYF.

The genes are TRBV21-1 and TRBJ2-4. TRBV21-1 is a pseudogene. The CDR3 totals 17 residues. CDR3 residues: CASRLFVPILAKNIQYF. The DNA of the CDR3 is TGTGCCAGCAGGTTATTTGTCCCGATCCTAGCCAAAAACATTCAGTACTTC.

V gene TRBV18 combines with J gene TRBJ1-1; tentative D call: TRBD1 (5 bases). Per the germline V gene, CDR1 is KGHSH and CDR2 is LQKENI. Trimming left V 3 bases short and J 4 bases short, with 18 bases between. This CDR3 is built from 16 residues. In DNA form, the CDR3 reads TGTGCCAGCTCACCCGGTCGGGGTGGGGGAGCCACTGAAGCTTTCTTT. Its translation is CASSPGRGGGATEAFF.

V usage is TRBV9 and J usage is TRBJ1-2; D unclear. Per germline, CDR1 SGDLS and CDR2 YYNGEE. This CDR3 spans 15 amino acids. V was pared by 0 bases and J by 8 bases, with 17 bases between. CDR3 DNA: TGTGCCAGCAGCGTAGGGGCAATCGGGGAGGGAGGCTACACCTTC. This translates into CASSVGAIGEGGYTF.

The chain joins TRBV3-1 (or the pseudogene TRBV3-2) to TRBJ1-2, with D uncertain. The germline CDR1 and CDR2 sequences are LGHDT and YNNKEL (reference sequence). The CDR3 contains 12 residues. Trimming removed 1 base from V and 10 bases from J, with 10 bases in between. The CDR3 here is CASSQALMVYTF. CDR3 nucleotide sequence: TGTGCCAGCAGCCAAGCCCTGATGGTCTACACCTTC.

The chain employs TRBV6-4 and TRBJ2-7, with 7 nucleotides matching TRBD1. The CDR3 runs 14 residues. V shed 10 bases and J 4 bases; nucleotides not matched to a gene: 13. CDR1 and CDR2 from the germline V gene are MRHNA and SNTAGT. This chain's CDR3 is CAISHRDSTYEQYF. In nucleotides, the CDR3 is TGTGCCATTTCTCACCGGGACAGCACTTACGAGCAGTACTTC.

V usage is TRBV6-5 and J usage is TRBJ1-3; D is perhaps TRBD1 (5 bases). Trimming shortened V by 8 bases and J by 3 bases, and 8 bases separated the two germline ends. This CDR3 region has 12 residues. Germline values: CDR1 MNHEY, CDR2 SVGAGI. The CDR3 sequence: CASLGGGNTIYF. In DNA, the CDR3 is TGTGCCAGCTTGGGGGGTGGAAACACCATATATTTT.

J is TRBJ1-1 and V is TRBV25-1; D might be TRBD1 (6 bases). The germline V gene has CDR1 MGHDK and CDR2 SYGVNS. With 5 bases removed from V and 12 bases from J, the gap between germline ends came to 19 bases. CDR3 length: 13 amino acids. This chain's CDR3 is CASSHRATAVSFF. DNA of the CDR3: TGTGCCAGCAGTCACAGGGCAACGGCTGTGTCTTTCTTT.

The V gene is TRBV7-2, the J gene TRBJ1-1; unclear D gene. V lost 1 base to trimming and J lost 0 bases, with 15 bases between them. Germline V gene lookup returns CDR1 SGHTA and CDR2 FQGNSA. This CDR3 is 17 amino acids long. CDR3 DNA: TGTGCCAGCAGCTTAGTGATACCGTCAGGACTGAACACTGAAGCTTTCTTT. Translating gives CASSLVIPSGLNTEAFF.

CDR3 region: CASSPGTGTYGYTF. DNA for the CDR3: TGTGCCAGCAGCCCCGGGACAGGGACCTATGGCTACACCTTC. The chain links TRBV27 to TRBJ1-2; 9 positions agree with TRBD1. The CDR3 consists of 14 residues. The germline V gene encodes CDR1 MNHEY and CDR2 SMNVEV (reference sequence). The junction had 6 bases not matched to a gene; V was cut back by 6 bases and J by 4 bases.

The V gene is TRBV15, the J gene TRBJ1-5; 7 nucleotides align to TRBD1. With V trimmed by 8 bases and J by 0 bases, 7 bases remained unmatched. In germline, CDR1 is LNHNV, CDR2 YYDKDF (reference sequence). This CDR3 is built from 15 residues. The CDR3 nucleotides read TGTGCCACCGGTAGGGACAGAAGTAGCAATCAGCCCCAGCATTTT. It is translated as CATGRDRSSNQPQHF.

The chain employs TRBV24-1 and TRBJ2-3; D possibly corresponds to TRBD1 (5 bases). CDR1 and CDR2 from the germline V gene are KGHDR and SFDVKD. The CDR3 covers 16 residues. V lost 0 bases, J lost 4 bases, and 13 bases lay in between. CDR3 sequence: CATSDLQPGNSDTQYF. CDR3 coding DNA: TGTGCCACCAGTGATTTGCAGCCAGGGAACTCAGATACGCAGTATTTT.

This sequence joins TRBV6-5 and TRBJ1-1, with a possible D match to TRBD1 (5 bases). V lost 2 bases, J lost 5 bases, and 15 bases lay in between. The CDR3 consists of 15 residues. Germline V CDR1 and CDR2: MNHEY, SVGAGI. The CDR3 sequence is CASSYDFKRGTEAFF. The CDR3 nucleotides are TGTGCCAGCAGTTACGATTTTAAACGGGGGACTGAAGCTTTCTTT.

The rearrangement links TRBV7-9 to TRBJ1-4; 10 positions agree with TRBD1. This CDR3 has 13 amino acids. Germline V gives CDR1 SEHNR, CDR2 FQNEAQ (reference sequence). Trimming took 11 bases from V and 3 from J; bases not matched to a gene: 3. The CDR3 is CAGQGEPNEKLFF. The CDR3 region has the DNA TGTGCCGGACAGGGGGAACCTAATGAAAAACTGTTTTTT.

The rearrangement uses TRBV15 and TRBJ2-3; 12 bases are a match to TRBD2. Germline V gene data show CDR1 as LNHNV and CDR2 as YYDKDF (reference sequence). Trimming removed 5 bases from V and 6 bases from J; junction bases left unmatched: 9. The CDR3 runs to 16 residues. This chain's CDR3 is CATSPRTSGKSDTQYF. The CDR3, as DNA: TGTGCCACCAGCCCTCGGACTAGCGGGAAGTCGGATACGCAGTATTTT.

This sequence joins TRBV11-2 and TRBJ2-5, with D possibly TRBD1 on 6 matching bases. The CDR3 has 13 residues. Per the germline V gene, CDR1 is SGHAT and CDR2 is FQNNGV. The ends were cut back, 6 bases at V and 5 bases at J, with 13 bases in the middle. The DNA of the CDR3 is TGTGCCAGCAGGGCGACAGGTCCTGAGACCCAGTACTTC. This codes for CASRATGPETQYF.